The clone carrying this TCR beta chain has only a few counts. Its antigen remains unidentified. CDR3 length: 12 residues. The ends were cut back, 5 bases at V and 7 bases at J, with 11 bases in the middle. The source of the sample is a study of T-cell memory formation after mild COVID-19. MiXCR, applied by TCRdb to the 5' RACE reads, yields one record per CDR3 protein. The table records almost 250,000 distinct CDR3 sequences, 15% to 19% of them present only once. Study conclusions and caveats: The main location of contracting CD4+ clones was CM and EM, and that of contracting CD8+ clones was EMRA.

This receptor was identified in an adult woman who had mild COVID-19 (a few samples of this study predate the infection). Cell type and time point are not known. Sequencing used PBMCs or a T cell subset sorted from them (not recorded which). The rearrangement joins TRBV12-3 or TRBV12-4 to TRBJ1-1, with D maybe TRBD1 (5 bases). The CDR3 sequence is CASSLDGGEAFF. CDR3 nucleotide sequence: TGTGCCAGCAGTCTCGACGGGGGTGAAGCTTTCTTT.